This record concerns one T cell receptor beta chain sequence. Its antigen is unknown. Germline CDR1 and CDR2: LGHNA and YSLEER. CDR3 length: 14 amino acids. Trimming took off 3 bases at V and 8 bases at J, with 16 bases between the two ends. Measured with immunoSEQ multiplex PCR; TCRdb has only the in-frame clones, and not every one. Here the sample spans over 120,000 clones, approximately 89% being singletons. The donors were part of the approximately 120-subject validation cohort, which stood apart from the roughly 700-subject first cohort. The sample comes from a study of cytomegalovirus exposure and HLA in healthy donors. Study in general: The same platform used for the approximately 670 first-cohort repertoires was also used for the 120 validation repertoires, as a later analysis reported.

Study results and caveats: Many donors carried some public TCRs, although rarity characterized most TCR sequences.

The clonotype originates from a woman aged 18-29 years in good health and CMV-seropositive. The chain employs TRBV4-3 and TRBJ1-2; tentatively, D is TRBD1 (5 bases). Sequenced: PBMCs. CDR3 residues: CASSHADSAGGYTF. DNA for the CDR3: TGCGCCAGCAGCCATGCAGACAGTGCTGGCGGCTACACCTTC.